Reported below is one T cell receptor beta chain. As yet, its antigen is unknown. CDR3 length equals 16 residues. The ends were cut back, 3 bases at V and 3 bases at J, with 16 bases in the middle. Germline CDR1 LGHNA, CDR2 YNFKEQ. This sample was taken from a study of cytomegalovirus exposure and HLA in healthy donors. Notes on the study in general: Likely technical artifact: a cluster of highly shared sequence variants.

60 Vbeta and 13 Jbeta primers were used in PCR. Produced via immunoSEQ multiplex PCR; TCRdb's table is partial and in-frame only. The sample yields about 95,000 clones, around 70% seen once. The specimen sequenced was PBMCs. J is TRBJ2-3 and V is TRBV4-2; possible D gene TRBD2, 5 bases. This sequence was found in a man in his sixties in good health and CMV-seronegative. This CDR3 is CASSQVPGGLTDTQYF. DNA of the CDR3: TGTGCCAGCAGCCAGGTCCCAGGCGGGCTTACAGATACGCAGTATTTT.